This TCR beta chain was observed in a study of sequential checkpoint blockade in melanoma. The overall study: Maintenance nivolumab came after either treatment sequence. Twenty-two patients had tumor biopsies before treatment and at week 13. About 88 pretreatment tumor DNA samples were TCRβ immunosequenced.

This clone was seen a handful of times. Libraries were prepared by immunoSEQ multiplex PCR; TCRdb keeps only in-frame clonotypes and omits some of them. The sample includes about 18,000 clones, 26% of them seen just once. Treatment in this sample: randomized to nivolumab then ipilimumab (arm A) or the reverse (arm B). No patient had prior DNA-damaging chemotherapy. The sequencing here drew on tumor tissue (inferred from file names), taken from a patient given nivolumab and ipilimumab in sequence. The receptor comes from a human donor with melanoma.

In DNA form, the CDR3 reads TGTGCCAGCAGCCCGGCAGTAACCTACGAGCAGTACTTC. Translation: CASSPAVTYEQYF. V gene TRBV2 combines with J gene TRBJ2-7; no firm D call. Germline assignment: CDR1 SNHLY and CDR2 FYNNEI. V shed 6 bases and J shed 2 bases, with 11 bases lying between them. This CDR3 is built from 13 residues.